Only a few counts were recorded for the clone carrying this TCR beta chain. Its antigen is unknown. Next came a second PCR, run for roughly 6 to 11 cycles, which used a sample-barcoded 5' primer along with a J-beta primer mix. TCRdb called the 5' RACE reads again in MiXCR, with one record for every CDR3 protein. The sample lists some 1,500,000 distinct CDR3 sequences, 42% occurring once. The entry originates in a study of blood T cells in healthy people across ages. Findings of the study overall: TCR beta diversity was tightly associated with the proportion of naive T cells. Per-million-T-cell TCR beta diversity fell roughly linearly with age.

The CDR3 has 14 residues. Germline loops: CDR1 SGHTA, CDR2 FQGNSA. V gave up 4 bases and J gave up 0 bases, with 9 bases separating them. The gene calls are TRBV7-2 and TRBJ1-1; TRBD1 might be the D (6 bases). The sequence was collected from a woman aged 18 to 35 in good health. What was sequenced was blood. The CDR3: CASSWGGLNTEAFF. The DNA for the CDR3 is TGTGCCAGCAGCTGGGGGGGGCTGAACACTGAAGCTTTCTTT. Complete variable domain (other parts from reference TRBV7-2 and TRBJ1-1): GAGVSQSPSNKVTEKGKDVELRCDPISGHTALYWYRQSLGQGLEFLIYFQGNSAPDKSGLPSDRFSAERTGGSVSTLTIQRTQQEDSAVYLCASSWGGLNTEAFFGQGTRLTVV.